A single sample gave rise to the 22 T cell receptor beta chains below, sequenced in a study of OX40 agonist ivuxolimab in advanced cancers. Generated by immunoSEQ multiplex PCR, the TCRdb table keeps only in-frame clones and is missing some. The sample includes around 60,000 clones, about 91% seen only once; the top ten take 12%. The sequences come from CD4+ or CD8+ T cells sorted from blood, collected in a trial of the OX40 agonist ivuxolimab. The receptors shown here come from an adult with an advanced solid tumor such as melanoma, head and neck, liver or kidney cancer.

The chain uses TRBV9 and TRBJ2-7, with D possibly being TRBD2 (6 bases). Deletions cut 0 bases from V and 5 bases from J, with 15 bases between. The CDR3 consists of 15 residues. Germline CDR1 is SGDLS and CDR2 is YYNGEE. The CDR3 here is CASSVDLAWEDEQYF. The DNA of the CDR3 is TGTGCCAGCAGCGTAGATCTAGCTTGGGAGGACGAGCAGTACTTC.

This clone has a single count. The chain has TRBV6-5 and TRBJ2-5, with TRBD2 as a possible D gene (6 bases). From germline, CDR1 is MNHEY and CDR2 SVGAGI. This CDR3 comprises 13 residues. Deletions cut 6 bases from V and 5 bases from J, with 13 bases between. The CDR3 coding sequence is TGTGCCAGCAGCCAACGGGGGTTTGAGACCCAGTACTTC. Its translation: CASSQRGFETQYF.

This clone was seen once. The chain links TRBV19 to TRBJ2-1, with 12 bases lining up with TRBD2. Germline CDR1 is LNHDA and CDR2 is SQIVND (reference sequence). The CDR3 extends over 18 amino acids. After removal of 0 bases from V and 9 bases from J, the junction contained 12 bases not matched to a gene. The CDR3 here is CASSIDRLAGDLLTEQFF. The CDR3 nucleotides are TGTGCCAGTAGTATAGACCGACTAGCGGGAGATTTATTGACTGAGCAGTTCTTC.

The J gene is TRBJ1-1, the V gene TRBV7-9, with 8 nucleotides matching TRBD1. The length of the CDR3 is 17 residues. The V and J ends lost 3 bases and 0 bases, in that order; junction bases with no gene match: 9. Germline CDR1 is SEHNR and CDR2 is FQNEAQ (reference sequence). CDR3 sequence: CASSFPKDRAVNTEAFF. The DNA for the CDR3 is TGTGCCAGCAGCTTTCCAAAGGACAGGGCAGTGAACACTGAAGCTTTCTTT. The full variable domain, its missing parts supplied by reference TRBV7-9 and TRBJ1-1, is DTGVSQNPRHKITKRGQNVTFRCDPISEHNRLYWYRQTLGQGPEFLTYFQNEAQLEKSRLLSDRFSAERPKGSFSTLEIQRTEQGDSAMYLCASSFPKDRAVNTEAFFGQGTRLTVV.

The chain couples TRBV6-4 to TRBJ2-1, with D perhaps TRBD2 (5 bases). The ends were cut back, 3 bases at V and 3 bases at J, with 6 bases in the middle. This CDR3 contains 13 residues. The germline CDR1 and CDR2 sequences are MRHNA and SNTAGT. CDR3 coding DNA: TGTGCCAGCAGTGAGACTATCTACAATGAGCAGTTCTTC. Its protein product is CASSETIYNEQFF.

The chain links TRBV7-8 to TRBJ2-1; D uncertain. V gave up 1 base and J gave up 0 bases, with 13 bases separating them. Germline V CDR1 and CDR2: SGHVS, FQNEAQ. This CDR3 is built from 17 residues. The CDR3 region is CASSLVARGSSYNEQFF. The CDR3, as DNA: TGTGCCAGCAGCTTAGTGGCCCGCGGAAGCTCCTACAATGAGCAGTTCTTC.

The rearrangement joins TRBV13 to TRBJ2-5, with 7 bases fitting TRBD1. With 5 bases clipped from V and 2 bases from J, the junction kept 8 bases outside the gene matches. The CDR3 runs to 15 residues. CDR1 is PRHDT, CDR2 FYEKMQ, per germline (reference sequence). CDR3 in amino acids: CASSPTGQEQETQYF. The CDR3 DNA is TGTGCCAGCAGCCCGACCGGACAGGAACAAGAGACCCAGTACTTC.

The V gene is TRBV5-1, the J gene TRBJ2-7; tentatively, D is TRBD1 (6 bases). The CDR3 spans 13 residues. Germline lookup yields CDR1 SGHRS and CDR2 YFSETQ. V lost 5 bases, J lost 0 bases, and 9 bases lay in between. CDR3 sequence reads: CASRGDNSYEQYF. CDR3 DNA sequence: TGCGCCAGCAGGGGGGACAACTCCTACGAGCAGTACTTC.

This clone came up once. V gene TRBV4-1 combines with J gene TRBJ1-1; 9 bases fit TRBD1. Unmatched junction bases numbered 11, after V lost 3 bases and J lost 6 bases. The CDR3 has 16 amino acids. Germline loops: CDR1 MGHRA, CDR2 YSYEKL. The chain's CDR3 is CASSQSPGQGPPEAFF. The CDR3 region has the DNA TGCGCCAGCAGCCAGTCCCCGGGACAGGGCCCGCCTGAAGCTTTCTTT.

This clone appeared a few times. The chain recombines TRBV5-6 with TRBJ1-1; 8 bases align to TRBD1. J lost 3 bases, V lost 4 bases, and 2 bases had no gene match. The CDR3 covers 13 residues. CDR1 is SGHDT, CDR2 YYEEEE, per germline. The CDR3: CASSRTGYTEAFF. CDR3 coding DNA: TGTGCCAGCAGCAGGACAGGGTACACTGAAGCTTTCTTT. Full variable domain (outside the CDR3, taken from reference TRBV5-6 and TRBJ1-1): DAGVTQSPTHLIKTRGQQVTLRCSPKSGHDTVSWYQQALGQGPQFIFQYYEEEERQRGNFPDRFSGHQFPNYSSELNVNALLLGDSALYLCASSRTGYTEAFFGQGTRLTVV.

The chain joins TRBV6-1 to TRBJ1-2, with 9 bases identical to TRBD1. In germline, CDR1 is MNHNS, CDR2 SASEGT. CDR3 length: 14 residues. V was clipped by 6 bases and J by 8 bases; unmatched bases: 10. Here the CDR3 reads CASSRPGQGDGYTF. The CDR3 region has the DNA TGTGCCAGCAGCAGACCGGGACAGGGTGACGGCTACACCTTC.

The V and J genes are TRBV7-9 and TRBJ2-5; TRBD2 matches at 9 bases. Germline trimming cut 2 bases from V and 1 base from J; bases unmatched to any gene: 11. This CDR3 region has 18 residues. The germline V gene has CDR1 SEHNR and CDR2 FQNEAQ (reference sequence). This CDR3 reads CASSLWVRRLAVQETQYF. The CDR3 nucleotides read TGTGCCAGCAGCTTATGGGTTAGGCGACTAGCGGTCCAAGAGACCCAGTACTTC.

V is TRBV11-2 and J is TRBJ1-1, with a possible D match to TRBD1 (6 bases). Germline loops: CDR1 SGHAT, CDR2 FQNNGV. V was pared by 10 bases and J by 2 bases, with 11 bases between. CDR3 size: 12 residues. The CDR3 region is CATKGGNTEAFF. The DNA of the CDR3 is TGTGCCACCAAGGGGGGAAACACTGAAGCTTTCTTT.

This chain joins TRBV19 and TRBJ1-5, with TRBD1 as a possible D gene (5 bases). The germline CDR1 and CDR2 sequences are LNHDA and SQIVND (reference sequence). CDR3 length equals 14 residues. The V end was cut by 3 bases, the J end by 7 bases, with 13 bases between. The CDR3 loop is CASSIGGVGQPQHF. The CDR3 nucleotides read TGTGCCAGTAGTATCGGGGGGGTGGGACAGCCCCAGCATTTT.

The chain recombines TRBV4-1 with TRBJ2-2; no clear D gene. The CDR3 consists of 14 residues. Trimming removed 2 bases at V and 4 bases at J, with 8 bases between. Looked up from germline, CDR1 is MGHRA and CDR2 is YSYEKL. CDR3 in DNA: TGCGCCAGCAGCCAAACAATGGGCACCGGGGAGCTGTTTTTT. Its protein product is CASSQTMGTGELFF.

This clone has just one count. This rearrangement joins TRBV7-6 to TRBJ2-3; 12 nucleotides line up with TRBD2. Germline assignment: CDR1 SGHVS and CDR2 FNYEAQ. V lost 1 base to trimming and J lost 1 base; unmatched junction nucleotides: 9. This CDR3 spans 19 amino acids. CDR3 loop: CASSLGLGLAGIGTDTQYF. The CDR3 region has the DNA TGTGCCAGCAGCTTAGGGCTCGGACTAGCGGGGATAGGCACAGATACGCAGTATTTT.

In DNA, the CDR3 is TGTGCCAGCAGCGTAGGGGGGAGCACTGAAGCTTTCTTT. The encoded protein is CASSVGGSTEAFF. The chain is built from TRBV9 and TRBJ1-1; a weak D match, TRBD1 (5 bases). The CDR3 is made up of 13 amino acids. Germline V gene data show CDR1 as SGDLS and CDR2 as YYNGEE. V lost 0 bases to trimming and J lost 4 bases, with 7 bases between them. Filled out from reference TRBV9 and TRBJ1-1, the complete variable domain reads DSGVTQTPKHLITATGQRVTLRCSPRSGDLSVYWYQQSLDQGLQFLIQYYNGEERAKGNILERFSAQQFPDLHSELNLSSLELGDSALYFCASSVGGSTEAFFGQGTRLTVV.

This chain uses TRBV9 with TRBJ2-2, with 14 bases aligning to TRBD2. V dropped 4 bases and J dropped 7; count of bases not matched to a gene: 12. This CDR3 is built from 18 residues. Germline lookup yields CDR1 SGDLS and CDR2 YYNGEE. The CDR3 DNA sequence: TGTGCCAGCAGCCACCCTCGGGGGGGACTAGCGGGAGTCGGGGAGCTGTTTTTT. Its protein is CASSHPRGGLAGVGELFF.

The chain is built from TRBV29-1 and TRBJ2-1, with D hard to call. V lost 3 bases and J lost 1, with 7 bases in between. Germline-derived CDR1 and CDR2 are SQVTM and ANQGSEA. The CDR3 consists of 13 residues. DNA of the CDR3: TGCAGCGTTGATTTGGTTTCCTACAATGAGCAGTTCTTC. Encoded protein: CSVDLVSYNEQFF.

The rearrangement links TRBV6-5 to TRBJ2-7; possibly TRBD1 or TRBD2 for D (6 bases each). CDR3 length: 15 residues. V was cut by 6 bases and J by 6 bases, with 21 bases left in between. The V gene's germline CDR1 is MNHEY and CDR2 SVGAGI. CDR3 sequence reads: CASSATGSGGLEQYF. CDR3 in DNA: TGTGCCAGCAGCGCAACAGGGTCAGGAGGGCTCGAGCAGTACTTC.

The rearrangement uses TRBV10-2 and TRBJ2-5, with unresolved D. V lost 2 bases and J 4 bases, leaving 11 bases between the germline ends. The CDR3 spans 14 residues. CDR1 is WSHSY and CDR2 is SAAADI in the germline V gene. This chain's CDR3 is CASSEQDGGETQYF. CDR3 nucleotide sequence: TGCGCCAGCAGTGAGCAGGACGGTGGAGAGACCCAGTACTTC.

The CDR3 coding sequence is TGTGCCTGGAGTGTCGGGACAGGGGTTTCCTACGAGCAGTACTTC. Protein: CAWSVGTGVSYEQYF. The V call is TRBV30, the J call TRBJ2-7; 10 bases agree with TRBD1. The J segment lost 1 base and the V segment lost 0 bases, leaving 3 bases of the junction unmatched. Germline assignment: CDR1 GTSNPN and CDR2 SVGIG (reference sequence). The CDR3 has 15 residues. The complete variable domain, with remaining parts taken from reference TRBV30 and TRBJ2-7, reads SQTIHQWPATLVQPVGSPLSLECTVEGTSNPNLYWYRQAAGRGLQLLFYSVGIGQISSEVPQNLSASRPQDRQFILSSKKLLLSDSGFYLCAWSVGTGVSYEQYFGPGTRLTVT.